This T cell receptor (beta chain) came from a study of blood T cells in healthy people across ages. A second PCR of about 7 to 12 cycles used a sample-barcoded 5' primer and a J-beta primer mix. From the 5' RACE reads, TCRdb called clonotypes with MiXCR, one entry per CDR3 protein. The sample has 800,000 to 1,000,000 distinct CDR3 sequences; around 48% are singletons. V was cut by 3 bases and J by 10 bases, with 10 bases left in between. Germline CDR1 KGHSH, CDR2 LQKENI. The CDR3 sequence is 13 residues long. Sequencing input: blood. The chain employs TRBV18 and TRBJ1-6; no clear D. This sequence was found in a man aged 25-45 years in good health. The DNA of the CDR3 is TGTGCCAGCTCACCCGATTCGAGGTCACCCCTCCACTTT. Its protein is CASSPDSRSPLHF.